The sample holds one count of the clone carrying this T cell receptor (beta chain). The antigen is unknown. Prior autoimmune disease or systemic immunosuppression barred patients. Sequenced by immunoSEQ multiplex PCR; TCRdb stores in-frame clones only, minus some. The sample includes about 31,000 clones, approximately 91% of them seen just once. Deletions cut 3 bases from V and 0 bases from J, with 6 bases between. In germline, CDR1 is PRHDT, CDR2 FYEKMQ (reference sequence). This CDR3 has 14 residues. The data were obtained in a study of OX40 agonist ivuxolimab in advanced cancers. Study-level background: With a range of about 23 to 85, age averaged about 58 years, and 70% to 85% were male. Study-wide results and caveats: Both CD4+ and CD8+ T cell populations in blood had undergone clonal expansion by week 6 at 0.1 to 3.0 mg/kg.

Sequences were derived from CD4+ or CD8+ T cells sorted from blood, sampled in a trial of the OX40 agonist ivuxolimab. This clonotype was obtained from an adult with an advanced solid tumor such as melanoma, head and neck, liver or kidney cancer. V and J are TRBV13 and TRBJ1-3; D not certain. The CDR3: CASSFSSSGNTIYF. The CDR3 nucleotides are TGTGCCAGCAGCTTCAGCTCCTCTGGAAACACCATATATTTT.